This is a list of T cell receptor beta chains from one sample in a study of CD8 T cells in Susac syndrome. One entry per CDR3 protein results from TCRdb running MiXCR on the immunoSEQ multiplex PCR reads. Here the sample spans about 120,000 distinct CDR3 sequences, approximately 96% being singletons. Sequencing input: CD4+ T cells from PBMCs. The receptors were sampled from a human donor with Susac syndrome. CDR3s include the opening cysteine and the closing phenylalanine or tryptophan.

cdr3_aa	j_call	v_call
CASSEGSFGEKLFF	TRBJ1-4	TRBV2
CAISDGVLNTEAFF	TRBJ1-1	TRBV10-3
CASSQGRSYTGELFF	TRBJ2-2	TRBV3-1
CASRPRGAGQETQYF	TRBJ2-5	TRBV27
CASSLSGTYGYTF	TRBJ1-2	TRBV28
CSAPQGTSDTQYF	TRBJ2-3	TRBV20-1
CSVSDRGLTEAFF	TRBJ1-1	TRBV29-1
CSALLSESVSRDTQYF	TRBJ2-3	TRBV20-1
CATGIYETQYF	TRBJ2-5	TRBV24-1
CASTSLGGSSYNEQFF	TRBJ2-1	TRBV5-4
CSVGRNQETQYF	TRBJ2-5	TRBV29-1
CASSPSSNRPYEQYF	TRBJ2-7	TRBV9
CASRGQEYTGELFF	TRBJ2-2	TRBV2
CASSPGQGKGYTF	TRBJ1-2	TRBV7-2
CSVALGGWTDTQYF	TRBJ2-3	TRBV29-1
CSVVGQGEGNYGYTF	TRBJ1-2	TRBV29-1
CASSESGWENTEAFF	TRBJ1-1	TRBV4-1
CASSQYGSVPEAFF	TRBJ1-1	TRBV3-1
CASSLRPGESTEAFF	TRBJ1-1	TRBV11-2
CASSQRRQSQETQYF	TRBJ2-5	TRBV3-1
CASSRWDGFNQPQHF	TRBJ1-5	TRBV27
CAWTDYMNTEAFF	TRBJ1-1	TRBV30
CASSYSLTTDTQYF	TRBJ2-3	TRBV6-5
CASSQEFTLGRETQYF	TRBJ2-5	TRBV14
CSVEGGDGANEQFF	TRBJ2-1	TRBV29-1
CASSYGTQEQYF	TRBJ2-7	TRBV6-6
CSVERANQETQYF	TRBJ2-5	TRBV29-1
CASSQGRDEKLFF	TRBJ1-4	TRBV14
CSVAIRDGQFF	TRBJ2-1	TRBV29-1
CASSNSDTQYF	TRBJ2-3	TRBV4-3
CASSLERATEAFF	TRBJ1-1	TRBV11-2
CATSPTGDGYTF	TRBJ1-2	TRBV15
CSARGAVSYNEQFF	TRBJ2-1	TRBV20-1
CSARRPGLGANVLTF	TRBJ2-6	TRBV20-1
CSARDNRGRRSTDTQYF	TRBJ2-3	TRBV20-1
CASSSRDEQYF	TRBJ2-7	TRBV7-2
CATLAGSGPTDTQYF	TRBJ2-3	TRBV24-1
CASSFRTRGFGETQYF	TRBJ2-5	TRBV7-2
CASSLGTGMGYTF	TRBJ1-2	TRBV7-2
CASSLAPVTPKVTQYF	TRBJ2-5	TRBV7-2
CSAPWDRGYTEAFF	TRBJ1-1	TRBV20-1
CASSVIMNTEAFF	TRBJ1-1	TRBV9